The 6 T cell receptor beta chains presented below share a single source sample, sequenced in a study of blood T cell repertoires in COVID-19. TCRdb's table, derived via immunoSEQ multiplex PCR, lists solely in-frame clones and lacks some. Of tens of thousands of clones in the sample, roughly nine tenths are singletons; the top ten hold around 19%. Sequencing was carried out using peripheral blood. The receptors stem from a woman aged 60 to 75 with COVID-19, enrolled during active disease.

The CDR3 DNA reads TGCGCCAGCAGTGATTCAATGACAGGGAGGACTGAAGCTTTCTTT. Its translation: CASSDSMTGRTEAFF. The V and J genes are TRBV10-1 and TRBJ1-1; 7 bases agree with TRBD1. The CDR3 is made up of 15 amino acids. Germline V gives CDR1 WNHNN, CDR2 SYGVQD (reference sequence). Trimming cost V 3 bases and J 5 bases; bases outside gene matches: 9.

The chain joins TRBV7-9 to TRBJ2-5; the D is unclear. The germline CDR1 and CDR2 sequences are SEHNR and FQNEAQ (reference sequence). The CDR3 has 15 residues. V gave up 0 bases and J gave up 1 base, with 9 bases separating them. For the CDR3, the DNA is TGTGCCAGCAGCTTAGCGGCAGCGTTCCAAGAGACCCAGTACTTC. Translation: CASSLAAAFQETQYF.

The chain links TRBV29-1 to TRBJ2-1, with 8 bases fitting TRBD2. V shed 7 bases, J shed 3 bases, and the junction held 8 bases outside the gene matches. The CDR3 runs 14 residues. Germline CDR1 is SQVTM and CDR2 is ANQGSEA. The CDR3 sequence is CSARSGGHYNEQFF. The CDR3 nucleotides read TGCAGCGCCCGGAGCGGGGGCCACTACAATGAGCAGTTCTTC.

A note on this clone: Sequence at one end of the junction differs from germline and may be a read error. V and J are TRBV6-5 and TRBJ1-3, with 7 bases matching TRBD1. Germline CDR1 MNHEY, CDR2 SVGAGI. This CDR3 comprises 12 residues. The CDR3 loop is CASSQGVLAGHF. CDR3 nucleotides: TGTGCCAGCAGCCAGGGGGTTTTGGCAGGTCACTTT.

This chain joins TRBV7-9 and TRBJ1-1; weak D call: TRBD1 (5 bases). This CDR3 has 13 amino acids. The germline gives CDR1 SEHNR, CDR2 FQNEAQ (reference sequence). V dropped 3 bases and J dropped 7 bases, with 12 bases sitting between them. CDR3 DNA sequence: TGTGCCAGCAGCTTGTGGCAGGGAAGTGAAGCTTTCTTT. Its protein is CASSLWQGSEAFF.

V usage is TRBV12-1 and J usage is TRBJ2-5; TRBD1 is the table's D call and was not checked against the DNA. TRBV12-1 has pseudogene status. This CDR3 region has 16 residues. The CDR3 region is CASSFAGRGGREPQYF. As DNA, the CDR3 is TGTGCCAGCAGCTTTGCCGGACGAGGGGGAAGAGAACCCCAGTACTTC.